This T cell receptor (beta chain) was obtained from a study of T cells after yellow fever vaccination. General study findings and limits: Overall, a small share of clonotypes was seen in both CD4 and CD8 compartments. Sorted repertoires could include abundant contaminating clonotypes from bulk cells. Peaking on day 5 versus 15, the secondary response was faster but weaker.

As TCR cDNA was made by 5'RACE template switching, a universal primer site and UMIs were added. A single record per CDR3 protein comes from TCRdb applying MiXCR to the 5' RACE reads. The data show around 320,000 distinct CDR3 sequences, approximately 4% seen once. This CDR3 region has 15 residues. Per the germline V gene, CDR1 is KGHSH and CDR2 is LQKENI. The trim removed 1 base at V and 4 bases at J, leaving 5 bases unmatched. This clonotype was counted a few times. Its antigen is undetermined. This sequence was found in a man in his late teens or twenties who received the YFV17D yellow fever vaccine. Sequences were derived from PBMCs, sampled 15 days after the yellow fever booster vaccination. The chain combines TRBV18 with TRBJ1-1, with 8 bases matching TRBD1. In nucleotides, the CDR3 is TGTGCCAGCTCACCACGAAAGCAGGGGGCCACTGAAGCTTTCTTT. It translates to CASSPRKQGATEAFF.